Shown below are 6 T cell receptor beta chains from a single sample sequenced in a study of patients and donors after allogeneic stem cell transplantation (TCRdb year 2020). The library came from RT-PCR. TCRdb names NextSeq 550 as the instrument used. TCRdb applied fastp at Q25 and MiXCR to the public reads, then kept only in-frame beta chains. CDR3 protein duplicates are merged, each entry listing the most common genes and DNA. For this sample the table gives approximately 430,000 distinct CDR3 sequences, of which around 16% were detected only once. The ten largest account for 7.2% of the sample. The specimen sequenced was blood, either unsorted or a sorted T cell fraction (not recorded which). The receptors stem from a human donor who was either an allogeneic HSCT recipient or a stem cell or donor lymphocyte infusion donor (not recorded which). It is not recorded whose cells these are; they may come from a transplant donor.

The CDR3 loop reads CSAARLAGGSSYNEQFF. CDR3 sequence (DNA): TGCAGTGCTGCTAGGCTAGCGGGAGGCAGCTCCTACAATGAGCAGTTCTTC. The gene calls are TRBV20-1 and TRBJ2-1; TRBD2 matches at 11 bases. V trimming: 5 bases; J trimming: 0 bases; junction bases outside the gene matches: 9. This CDR3 comprises 17 residues. Germline V lookup: CDR1 DFQATT, CDR2 SNEGSKA (reference sequence).

J is TRBJ2-7 and V is TRBV21-1; TRBD1, as called in the table, went unchecked against the DNA. TRBV21-1 constitutes a pseudogene. The CDR3 sequence is 15 residues long. CDR3 loop: CASSAAPFEESEQYF. The CDR3 DNA follows: TGTGCCAGCAGCGCAGCCCCGTTTGAGGAGAGCGAGCAGTACTTC.

This clonotype was seen ten or more times. The chain couples TRBV7-2 to TRBJ2-7; D not resolved. Germline V gene sequence: CDR1 SGHTA, CDR2 FQGNSA. The CDR3 contains 12 residues. Trimming removed 1 base from V and 2 bases from J, with 3 bases in between. The DNA of the CDR3 is TGTGCCAGCAGCTTAGAGGCCTACGAGCAGTACTTC. Its protein is CASSLEAYEQYF.

V usage is TRBV7-2 and J usage is TRBJ2-3, with TRBD2 identical over 13 bases. The ends lost 4 bases at V and 2 bases at J; junction bases unmatched: 3. Per germline, CDR1 SGHTA and CDR2 FQGNSA. This CDR3 has 16 amino acids. The CDR3 region has the DNA TGTGCCAGCAGCTATACTAGCGGGGGGGCCACAGATACGCAGTATTTT. Protein sequence: CASSYTSGGATDTQYF.

This rearrangement joins TRBV15 to TRBJ2-1, with 9 positions matching TRBD2. In germline, CDR1 is LNHNV, CDR2 YYDKDF (reference sequence). J gave up 5 bases and V 3 bases, and 5 bases lay outside the gene matches. The CDR3 consists of 15 residues. The CDR3 nucleotides are TGTGCCACCAGCAGGAGACTAGCGGACGACAATGAGCAGTTCTTC. Residues: CATSRRLADDNEQFF.

The chain employs TRBV27 and TRBJ1-1; 7 nucleotides align to TRBD1. Germline V gene sequence: CDR1 MNHEY, CDR2 SMNVEV (reference sequence). The CDR3 length is 15 residues. Losses at the gene ends were 5 bases for V and 8 bases for J; bases not matched to a gene: 14. The CDR3 DNA is TGTGCCAGCAGTGCATCCCAGGGGGGCCAAAGAGAAGCTTTCTTT. Translating gives CASSASQGGQREAFF.